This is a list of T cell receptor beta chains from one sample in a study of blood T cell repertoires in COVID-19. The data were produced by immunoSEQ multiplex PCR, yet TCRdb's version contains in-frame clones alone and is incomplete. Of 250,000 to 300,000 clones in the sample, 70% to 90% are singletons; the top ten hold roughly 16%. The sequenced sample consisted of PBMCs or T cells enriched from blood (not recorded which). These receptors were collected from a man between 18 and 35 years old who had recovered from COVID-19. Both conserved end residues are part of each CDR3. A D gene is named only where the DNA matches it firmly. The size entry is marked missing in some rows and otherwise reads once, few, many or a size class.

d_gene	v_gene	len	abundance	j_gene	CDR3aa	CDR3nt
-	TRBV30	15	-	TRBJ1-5	CAWSQGMSGNQPQHF	TGTGCCTGGAGTCAGGGGATGTCTGGCAATCAGCCCCAGCATTTT
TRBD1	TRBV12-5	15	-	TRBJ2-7	CASGLWQGVPYEQYF	TGTGCTAGTGGTTTGTGGCAGGGGGTACCCTACGAGCAGTACTTC
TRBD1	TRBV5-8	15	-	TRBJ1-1	CASSTQGQRNTEAFF	TGTGCCAGCAGCACGCAGGGACAGAGGAACACTGAAGCTTTCTTT
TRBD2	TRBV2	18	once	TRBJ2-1	CASSDTGTSGSQANEQFF	TGTGCCAGCTCAGACACCGGGACTAGCGGGAGCCAAGCAAATGAGCAGTTCTTC
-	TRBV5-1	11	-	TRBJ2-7	CASSNLYEQYF	TGCGCCAGCAGCAATCTCTACGAGCAGTACTTC
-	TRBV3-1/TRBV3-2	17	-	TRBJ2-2	CASSQGGLFANTGELFF	TGTGCCAGCAGCCAAGGTGGGCTTTTCGCGAACACCGGGGAGCTGTTTTTT
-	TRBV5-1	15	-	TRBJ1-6	CASSFELSYNSPLHF	TGCGCCAGCAGCTTTGAACTCTCCTATAATTCACCCCTCCACTTT
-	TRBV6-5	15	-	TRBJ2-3	CASSPVSGGPDTQYF	TGTGCCAGCAGTCCTGTATCGGGGGGCCCTGATACGCAGTATTTT
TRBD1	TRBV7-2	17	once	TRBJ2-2	CASSFVAGGEIAGELFF	TGTGCCAGCAGCTTTGTAGCAGGGGGCGAGATAGCCGGGGAGCTGTTTTTT
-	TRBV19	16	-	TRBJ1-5	CASSMSGTYSNQPQHF	TGTGCCAGTAGTATGTCAGGGACTTATAGCAATCAGCCCCAGCATTTT
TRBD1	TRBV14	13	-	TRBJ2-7	CASRQTGSYEQYF	TGTGCCAGCAGGCAGACAGGGTCCTACGAGCAGTACTTC
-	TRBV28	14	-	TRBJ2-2	CASRPTGNTGELFF	TGTGCCAGCAGACCAACAGGGAACACCGGGGAGCTGTTTTTT
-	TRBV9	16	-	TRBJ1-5	CASSEGNRDGNQPQHF	TGTGCCAGCAGCGAGGGTAACAGGGATGGCAATCAGCCCCAGCATTTT
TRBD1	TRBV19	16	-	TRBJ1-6	CASSPARGQGTSPLHF	TGTGCCAGTAGTCCTGCCCGGGGACAGGGGACTTCACCCCTCCACTTT
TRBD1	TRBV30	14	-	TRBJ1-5	CAWSPGQGNQPQHF	TGTGCCTGGAGTCCTGGACAGGGAAATCAGCCCCAGCATTTT
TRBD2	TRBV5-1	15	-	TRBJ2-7	CASSYSGTSGNEQYF	TGCGCCAGCAGCTACTCCGGGACTAGCGGGAACGAGCAGTACTTC
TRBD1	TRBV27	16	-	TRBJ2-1	CASSFYLDRDRIKQFF	TGTGCCAGCAGTTTTTACCTGGACAGGGACCGGATAAAGCAGTTCTTC
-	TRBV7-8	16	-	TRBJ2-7	CASSLYRDRLNYEQYF	TGTGCCAGCAGCTTATACCGAGACAGGCTAAACTACGAGCAGTACTTC
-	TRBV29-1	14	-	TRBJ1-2	CSVGMVGGAGGYTF	TGCAGCGTTGGTATGGTGGGAGGGGCCGGTGGCTACACCTTC
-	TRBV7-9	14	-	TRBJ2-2	CASSPYNVVGELFF	TGTGCCAGCAGCCCCTATAACGTCGTCGGGGAGCTGTTTTTT
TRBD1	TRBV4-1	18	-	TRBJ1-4	CASSQDRGRGRGNEKLFF	TGCGCCAGCAGCCAAGATCGAGGCAGGGGGCGAGGTAATGAAAAACTGTTTTTT
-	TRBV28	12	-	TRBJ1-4	CASSLRPEKLFF	TGTGCCAGCAGTTTACGTCCTGAAAAACTGTTTTTT
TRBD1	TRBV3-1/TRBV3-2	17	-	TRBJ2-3	CASSQDPPGTGSDTQYF	TGTGCCAGCAGCCAAGACCCCCCTGGGACAGGGTCTGATACGCAGTATTTT
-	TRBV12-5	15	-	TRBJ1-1	CASGQGAEGDTEAFF	TGTGCTAGTGGACAGGGTGCTGAGGGGGACACTGAAGCTTTCTTT
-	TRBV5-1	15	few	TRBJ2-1	CASSLGAKGRDEQFF	TGCGCCAGCAGCTTGGGGGCTAAAGGGCGGGATGAGCAGTTCTTC
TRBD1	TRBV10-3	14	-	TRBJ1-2	CAIKRGPQLEGYTF	TGTGCCATCAAGAGGGGGCCGCAATTGGAAGGCTACACCTTC
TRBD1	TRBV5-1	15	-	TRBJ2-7	CASSPAGTAMYEQYF	TGCGCCAGCAGCCCTGCCGGGACAGCCATGTACGAGCAGTACTTC
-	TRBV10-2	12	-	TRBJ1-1	CASISGSTEAFF	TGCGCCAGCATCTCAGGAAGCACTGAAGCTTTCTTT
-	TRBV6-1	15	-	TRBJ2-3	CASSAARDYTDTQYF	TGTGCCAGCAGTGCAGCTCGGGATTACACAGATACGCAGTATTTT
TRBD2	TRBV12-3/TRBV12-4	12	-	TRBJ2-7	CASSRTSSEQYF	TGTGCCAGCAGCCGGACTAGCAGCGAGCAGTACTTC
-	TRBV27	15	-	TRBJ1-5	CASSGSAYSNQPQHF	TGTGCCAGCAGTGGCAGCGCCTATAGCAATCAGCCCCAGCATTTT
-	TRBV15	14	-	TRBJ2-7	CATSSSKGPYEQYF	TGTGCCACCAGCAGTTCCAAGGGGCCCTACGAGCAGTACTTC
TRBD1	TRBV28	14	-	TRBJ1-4	CASREGTGFEKLFF	TGTGCCAGCCGCGAGGGGACAGGGTTTGAAAAACTGTTTTTT
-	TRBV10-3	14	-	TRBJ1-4	CAISESPANEKLFF	TGTGCCATCAGTGAGTCCCCAGCTAATGAAAAACTGTTTTTT
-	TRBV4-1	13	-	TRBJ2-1	CASSQDMRNEQFF	TGCGCCAGCAGCCAAGATATGAGAAATGAGCAGTTCTTC
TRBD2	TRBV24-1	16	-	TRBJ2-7	CATSDPLAGGPYEQYF	TGTGCCACCAGTGACCCACTAGCGGGGGGACCCTACGAGCAGTACTTC
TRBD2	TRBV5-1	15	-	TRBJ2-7	CASSPGLASSYEQYF	TGCGCCAGCAGCCCGGGACTAGCGAGCTCCTACGAGCAGTACTTC
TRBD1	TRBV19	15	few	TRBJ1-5	CASSIGQGIGQPQHF	TGTGCCAGTAGTATTGGACAGGGGATTGGACAGCCCCAGCATTTT
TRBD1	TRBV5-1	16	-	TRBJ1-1	CASSAGTGVSNTEAFF	TGCGCCAGCAGTGCCGGGACAGGAGTATCTAACACTGAAGCTTTCTTT
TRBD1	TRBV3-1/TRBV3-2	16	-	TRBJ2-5	CASSLFRDRGPETQYF	TGTGCCAGCAGCTTATTCCGGGACAGGGGGCCGGAGACCCAGTACTTC
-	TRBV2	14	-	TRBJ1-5	CASSESVKDQPQHF	TGTGCCAGCAGTGAATCGGTCAAAGATCAGCCCCAGCATTTT
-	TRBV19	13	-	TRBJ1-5	CASSWGLGQPQHF	TGTGCCAGTAGTTGGGGGCTGGGTCAGCCCCAGCATTTT
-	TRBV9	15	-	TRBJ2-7	CASSVEGDMAYEQYF	TGTGCCAGCAGCGTAGAGGGGGACATGGCCTACGAGCAGTACTTC
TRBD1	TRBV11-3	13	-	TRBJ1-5	CASSERGQAFQHF	TGTGCCAGCAGCGAAAGAGGACAGGCCTTTCAGCATTTT
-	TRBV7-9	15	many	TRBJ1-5	CASSRSQEGNQPQHF	TGTGCCAGCAGCCGGAGCCAGGAGGGCAATCAGCCCCAGCATTTT
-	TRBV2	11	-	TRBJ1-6	CASSDDRPLHF	TGTGCCAGCAGCGACGACAGGCCCCTCCACTTT
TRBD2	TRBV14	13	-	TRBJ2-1	CASSLVAGGPRFF	TGTGCCAGCAGCCTCGTAGCGGGAGGGCCCCGGTTCTTC
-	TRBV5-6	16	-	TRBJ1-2	CASSLAGEETWYGYTF	TGTGCCAGCAGCTTGGCCGGGGAGGAGACTTGGTATGGCTACACCTTC